This T cell receptor (beta chain) derives from a study of shared clonotypes between healthy human individuals. Sequencing was at deep level. Each cell subset's genomic DNA was divided evenly among several immunoSEQ plates. Researchers sequenced unsorted PBMC DNA using ten immunoSEQ deep assay plates. Only in-frame clones appear in the TCRdb table, and some are missing; sequencing was by immunoSEQ multiplex PCR. The sample lists about 510,000 clones, about 80% seen once, with around 12% in the top ten. Per the germline V gene, CDR1 is MGHRA and CDR2 is YSYEKL. This CDR3 spans 14 amino acids. V lost 4 bases to trimming and J lost 2 bases, with 11 bases between them. Without sorting, samples used approximately 99 million PBMCs for genomic DNA.

The chain links TRBV4-1 to TRBJ2-5; possibly TRBD2 for D (5 bases). This TCR derives from a woman aged 40 to 49 in good health. Some clones in this sample may be carry-over from other donors' samples. Material for sequencing was PBMCs. CDR3 in amino acids: CASSPLVPQETQYF. CDR3 nucleotides: TGCGCCAGCAGCCCACTAGTACCACAAGAGACCCAGTACTTC.